The text below deals with one T cell receptor (beta chain). What antigen it recognizes has not been identified. Base qualities are not at hand, and no much larger clone is one base apart. Including the terminal cysteine and phenylalanine, the CDR3 comprises 13 residues. Kept here is only the CDR3 DNA, which spans 39 bases and is read in frame from base 1. For CDR1 and CDR2, the germline V gene lists KGHDR and SFDVKD. V is trimmed back by 10 bases and J by 6 bases, and the junction contains 5 bases that no gene match accounts for. This sample is part of a study of blood T cell repertoires in COVID-19 (dated by TCRdb to about 2020). Study-level background: Collaborator samples came from the United States, Italy and Spain and covered acute and convalescent phases of COVID-19. The samples were drawn from the first 160 participants of the ongoing ImmuneRACE study and from 950 to 1,500 subjects provided by 6 global collaborators. Sample metadata almost always included a de-identified subject ID, COVID-19 status, age in years and sex. A freely available public database, intended as a resource for researchers studying the immune response to SARS-CoV-2, is where the repertoires were released. Subjects who had been exposed to COVID-19, were actively infected with it, or had recovered from it provided the deeply sampled blood TCRbeta repertoires that made up the dataset. HLA class I and class II types, where available, came from metadata supplied by the sample provider rather than from assay-based typing. The material from the prospective study consisted of cDNA or gDNA derived from T cells, B-cell-depleted T cells, or PBMCs. General study outcomes and caveats: The amount of clinical and demographic metadata varied by source and participant and was provided uncurated.

One collaborating source in Seattle enrolled patients while the patients were actively infected and followed the patients over time throughout the course of disease. The collaborating institutions used their own protocols to collect whole blood in K2EDTA tubes. Collaborator samples were shipped for TCRbeta analysis as frozen whole blood, isolated PBMCs, or DNA extracted from either sample type. The immunoSEQ Assay, a bias-controlled multiplex PCR, was used to amplify TCRbeta CDR3 regions from genomic DNA. Turning to the authors' computational methods: The number of nucleated cells in each sample was estimated from the amplification of reference gene primers within the assay. To quantify the absolute abundance of each unique TCRbeta CDR3 rearrangement, sequence reads were collapsed and filtered. Productive Simpson clonality was computed per sample as the square root of Simpson's diversity index over productive rearrangements. This immuneACCESS table, as held by TCRdb, lists in-frame sequences with V and J called but not all clones. Of the missing ones, under half trace to an unresolved V gene in checked studies; the others have no known cause. V and J calls and clone size are as listed in that table; D and trimming were resolved from the DNA. The sample table shows about 500,000 clones, and around 90% are seen once. 7.5% to 9.5% of the sample goes to the ten largest clones.

Sequencing used peripheral blood. The TCR comes from a woman aged 45-65 years with COVID-19, enrolled during active disease. The rearranged segments are TRBV24-1 and TRBJ2-2; the junction holds 9 bases that match TRBD1. The DNA sequence is as follows: TGTGCCACACGGGACAGGGCGGCCGGGGAGCTGTTTTTT. It specifies CATRDRAAGELFF.